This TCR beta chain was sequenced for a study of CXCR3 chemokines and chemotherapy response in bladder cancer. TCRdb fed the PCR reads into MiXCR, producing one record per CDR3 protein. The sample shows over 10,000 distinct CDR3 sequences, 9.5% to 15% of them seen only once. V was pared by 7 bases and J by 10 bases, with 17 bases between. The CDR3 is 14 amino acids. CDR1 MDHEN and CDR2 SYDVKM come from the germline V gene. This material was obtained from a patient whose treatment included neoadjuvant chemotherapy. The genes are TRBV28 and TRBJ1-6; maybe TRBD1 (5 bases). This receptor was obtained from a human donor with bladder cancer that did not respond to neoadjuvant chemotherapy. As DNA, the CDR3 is TGTGCCAGCAAACGGGACGCCTCGGTCTCACCCCTCCACTTT. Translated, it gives CASKRDASVSPLHF. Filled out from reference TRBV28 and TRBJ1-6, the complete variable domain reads DVKVTQSSRYLVKRTGEKVFLECVQDMDHENMFWYRQDPGLGLRLIYFSYDVKMKEKGDIPEGYSVSREKKERFSLILESASTNQTSMYLCASKRDASVSPLHFGNGTRLTVT.